What follows are 14 T cell receptor beta chains derived from one specimen sequenced in a study of blood T cell repertoires in COVID-19. Generated by immunoSEQ multiplex PCR, the TCRdb table keeps only in-frame clones and is missing some. Of 150,000 to 200,000 clones in the sample, approximately 84% were seen once. Sequences were obtained from peripheral blood. The receptors stem from a woman aged 80 or over with COVID-19, enrolled during active disease.

V and J are TRBV6-5 and TRBJ2-5; tentatively, D is TRBD2 (6 bases). V lost 10 bases, J lost 0 bases, and 12 bases lay in between. Germline V gene sequence: CDR1 MNHEY, CDR2 SVGAGI. This CDR3 is built from 13 residues. The CDR3 coding sequence is TGTGCCACAGCCCGGGGGTACCAAGAGACCCAGTACTTC. Amino acid sequence: CATARGYQETQYF.

J is TRBJ2-3 and V is TRBV9; D perhaps matches TRBD2 (7 bases). The CDR3 loop spans 21 amino acids. V lost 3 bases to trimming and J lost 1 base, with 30 bases between them. CDR1 is SGDLS and CDR2 is YYNGEE in the germline V gene. CDR3: CASSAPRRRGPNQSRTDTQYF. In nucleotides, the CDR3 is TGTGCCAGCAGCGCACCCCGAAGGCGGGGGCCGAACCAATCCCGCACAGATACGCAGTATTTT. Full variable domain (remainder filled in from reference TRBV9 and TRBJ2-3): DSGVTQTPKHLITATGQRVTLRCSPRSGDLSVYWYQQSLDQGLQFLIQYYNGEERAKGNILERFSAQQFPDLHSELNLSSLELGDSALYFCASSAPRRRGPNQSRTDTQYFGPGTRLTVL.

In the case of this clone: The sample has other DNA sequences that encode this CDR3 too. The V call is TRBV20-1, the J call TRBJ2-7; 8 bases fit TRBD1. CDR3 length equals 11 residues. Germline V gene data show CDR1 as DFQATT and CDR2 as SNEGSKA (reference sequence). Trimming took 6 bases from V and 4 from J; bases not matched to a gene: 2. CDR3 nucleotides: TGCAGTGCCAGGACAGGGTACGAGCAGTACTTC. Amino acid sequence: CSARTGYEQYF.

The V and J genes are TRBV6-5 and TRBJ2-7; D gene ambiguous. Germline-derived CDR1 and CDR2 are MNHEY and SVGAGI. Trimming took 0 bases from V and 6 from J, leaving 18 bases between them. The CDR3 has 16 residues. DNA of the CDR3: TGTGCCAGCAGTTACTCGAGGCAGCCGCTTACCTCCGAGCAGTACTTC. Translated, it gives CASSYSRQPLTSEQYF.

This clone was seen only once. V usage is TRBV7-9 and J usage is TRBJ2-1; 10 bases align to TRBD2. Germline V gives CDR1 SEHNR, CDR2 FQNEAQ (reference sequence). After removal of 1 base from V and 9 bases from J, the junction contained 6 bases not matched to a gene. This CDR3 is built from 15 residues. CDR3 DNA sequence: TGTGCCAGCAGCTTAGACGGGACTAGCGCCGGTGAGCAGTTCTTC. Translating it yields CASSLDGTSAGEQFF. Filled out from reference TRBV7-9 and TRBJ2-1, the complete variable domain reads DTGVSQNPRHKITKRGQNVTFRCDPISEHNRLYWYRQTLGQGPEFLTYFQNEAQLEKSRLLSDRFSAERPKGSFSTLEIQRTEQGDSAMYLCASSLDGTSAGEQFFGPGTRLTVL.

This sequence joins TRBV5-1 and TRBJ2-2; maybe TRBD1 (5 bases). This CDR3 is built from 15 residues. V gave up 4 bases and J gave up 0 bases, with 10 bases separating them. Germline CDR1 SGHRS, CDR2 YFSETQ. The CDR3 is CASSDGHSNTGELFF. DNA for the CDR3: TGCGCCAGCAGCGATGGACACTCGAACACCGGGGAGCTGTTTTTT. Combining the CDR3 with reference TRBV5-1 and TRBJ2-2 gives the whole variable domain KAGVTQTPRYLIKTRGQQVTLSCSPISGHRSVSWYQQTPGQGLQFLFEYFSETQRNKGNFPGRFSGRQFSNSRSEMNVSTLELGDSALYLCASSDGHSNTGELFFGEGSRLTVL.

This clone has a single count. The rearrangement links TRBV24-1 to TRBJ2-2, with D possibly TRBD2 on 5 matching bases. CDR1 and CDR2 from the germline V gene are KGHDR and SFDVKD. This CDR3 has 15 amino acids. Trimming removed 12 bases from V and 0 bases from J, with 16 bases in between. Written as DNA, the CDR3 is TGTGCCTGGGAAAGAGGGCAGCCGAACACCGGGGAGCTGTTTTTT. The encoded protein is CAWERGQPNTGELFF.

The CDR3 here is CASSLGFGLSGNTIYF. Here the CDR3 DNA reads TGTGCCAGCAGCTTAGGGTTCGGACTTTCTGGAAACACCATATATTTT. The chain is built from TRBV7-2 and TRBJ1-3, with no clear D. Trimming took 1 base from V and 1 from J, leaving 11 bases between them. The CDR3 length is 16 residues. Germline CDR1 and CDR2: SGHTA and FQGNSA.

The chain links TRBV5-1 to TRBJ2-7; 10 bases agree with TRBD2. CDR1 SGHRS and CDR2 YFSETQ come from the germline V gene. V was pared by 3 bases and J by 6 bases, with 9 bases of the junction left unmatched. CDR3 length: 15 amino acids. The CDR3 DNA is TGCGCCAGCAGCTCAATAGCGGGAGGATCGTCCGAGCAGTACTTC. Encoded protein: CASSSIAGGSSEQYF.

The V and J genes are TRBV4-2 and TRBJ1-2; TRBD1 is a possible D gene (5 bases). The CDR3 has 15 residues. Between the trimmed V and J ends, which lost 0 bases and 2 bases, there was a span of 10 bases. In germline, CDR1 is LGHNA, CDR2 YNFKEQ. CDR3 amino acids: CASSQDGGGNYGYTF. The CDR3 DNA is TGTGCCAGCAGCCAAGATGGGGGGGGGAACTATGGCTACACCTTC.

This clone was counted once. The CDR3 DNA sequence: TGTGCCAGCTCACCAATAACAGCTAACTATGGCTACACCTTC. Its protein product is CASSPITANYGYTF. The chain links TRBV18 to TRBJ1-2; D gene ambiguous. V gave up 2 bases and J gave up 0 bases, with 7 bases separating them. There are 14 residues in the CDR3. Per germline, CDR1 KGHSH and CDR2 LQKENI.

Written as DNA, the CDR3 is TGTGCCAGCAGTTTATGGCGGGAGGCAGATACGCAGTATTTT. Protein: CASSLWREADTQYF. The chain combines TRBV28 with TRBJ2-3, with TRBD2 identical over 8 bases. Germline loops: CDR1 MDHEN, CDR2 SYDVKM. This CDR3 has 14 amino acids. With V trimmed by 0 bases and J by 4 bases, 0 bases remained unmatched.

This clone came up once. The chain carries TRBV7-3 and TRBJ2-3; TRBD2 matches at 7 bases. This CDR3 comprises 13 residues. V was pared by 5 bases and J by 6 bases, with 5 bases of the junction left unmatched. CDR1 SGHTA and CDR2 FQGTGA come from the germline V gene. The CDR3 loop reads CASSAPSGDTQYF. The DNA for the CDR3 is TGTGCCAGCAGCGCCCCTAGCGGCGATACGCAGTATTTT.

The rearrangement joins TRBV9 to TRBJ1-6; D is uncertain. Germline assignment: CDR1 SGDLS and CDR2 YYNGEE. V lost 0 bases to trimming and J lost 14 bases, with 12 bases between them. The CDR3 extends over 13 amino acids. CDR3 nucleotide sequence: TGTGCCAGCAGCGTAGTAGAGGGAAATTCCCTCCACTTT. Translated, it gives CASSVVEGNSLHF.